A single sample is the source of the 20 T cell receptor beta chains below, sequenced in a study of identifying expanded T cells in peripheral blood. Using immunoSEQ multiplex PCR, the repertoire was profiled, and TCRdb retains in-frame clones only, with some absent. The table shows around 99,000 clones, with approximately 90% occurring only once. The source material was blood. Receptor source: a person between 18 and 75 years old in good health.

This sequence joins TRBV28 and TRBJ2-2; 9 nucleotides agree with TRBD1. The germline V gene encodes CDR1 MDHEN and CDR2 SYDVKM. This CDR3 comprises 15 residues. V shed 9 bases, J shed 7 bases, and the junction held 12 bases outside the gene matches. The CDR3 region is CASTSGQGINGELFF. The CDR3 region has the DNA TGTGCCAGTACCTCGGGACAGGGTATTAACGGGGAGCTGTTTTTT.

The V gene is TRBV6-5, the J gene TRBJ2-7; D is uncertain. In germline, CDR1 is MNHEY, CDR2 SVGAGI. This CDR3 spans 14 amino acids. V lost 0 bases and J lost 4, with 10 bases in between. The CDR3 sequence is CASSYSYQAYEQYF. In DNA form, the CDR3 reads TGTGCCAGCAGTTACTCGTACCAAGCTTACGAGCAGTACTTC.

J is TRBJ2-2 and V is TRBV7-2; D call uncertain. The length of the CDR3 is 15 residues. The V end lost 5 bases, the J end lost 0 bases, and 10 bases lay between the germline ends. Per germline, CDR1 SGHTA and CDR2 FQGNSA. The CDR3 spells CASSPDGTNTGELFF. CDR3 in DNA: TGTGCCAGCAGCCCTGACGGTACGAACACCGGGGAGCTGTTTTTT.

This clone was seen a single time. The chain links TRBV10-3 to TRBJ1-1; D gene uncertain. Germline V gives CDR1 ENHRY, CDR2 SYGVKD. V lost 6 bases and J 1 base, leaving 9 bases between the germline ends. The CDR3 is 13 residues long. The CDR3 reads CAIRNRGNTEAFF. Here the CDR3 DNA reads TGTGCCATCAGAAACCGAGGGAACACTGAAGCTTTCTTT.

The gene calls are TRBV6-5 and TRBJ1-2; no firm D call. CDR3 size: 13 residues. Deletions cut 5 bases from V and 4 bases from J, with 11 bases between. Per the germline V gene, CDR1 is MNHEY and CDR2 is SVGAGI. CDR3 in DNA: TGTGCCAGCAGTCCGACTTCAAGCTATGGCTACACCTTC. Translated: CASSPTSSYGYTF.

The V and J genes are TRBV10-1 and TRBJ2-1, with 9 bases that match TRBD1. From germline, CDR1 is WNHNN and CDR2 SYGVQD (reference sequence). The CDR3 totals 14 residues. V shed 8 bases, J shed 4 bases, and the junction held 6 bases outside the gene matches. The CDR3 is CASQKDRGYNEQFF. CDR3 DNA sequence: TGCGCCAGCCAAAAGGACAGGGGTTACAATGAGCAGTTCTTC.

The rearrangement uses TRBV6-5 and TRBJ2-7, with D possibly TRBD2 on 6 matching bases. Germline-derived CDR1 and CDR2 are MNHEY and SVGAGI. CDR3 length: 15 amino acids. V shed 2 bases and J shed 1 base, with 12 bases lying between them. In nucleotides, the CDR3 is TGTGCCAGCAGTTACGGGAGGCCAGAGTCCTACGAGCAGTACTTC. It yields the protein CASSYGRPESYEQYF.

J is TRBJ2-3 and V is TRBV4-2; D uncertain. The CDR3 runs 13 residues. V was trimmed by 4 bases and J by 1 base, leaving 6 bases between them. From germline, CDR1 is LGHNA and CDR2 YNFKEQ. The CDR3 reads CASSRLGTDTQYF. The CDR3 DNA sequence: TGTGCCAGCAGCCGTCTGGGCACAGATACGCAGTATTTT.

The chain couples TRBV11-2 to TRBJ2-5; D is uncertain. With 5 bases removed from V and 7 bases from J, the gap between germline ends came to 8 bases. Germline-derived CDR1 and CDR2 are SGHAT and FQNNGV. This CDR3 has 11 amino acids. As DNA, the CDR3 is TGTGCCAGCAGCCCTAGGGCGACCCAGTACTTC. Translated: CASSPRATQYF.

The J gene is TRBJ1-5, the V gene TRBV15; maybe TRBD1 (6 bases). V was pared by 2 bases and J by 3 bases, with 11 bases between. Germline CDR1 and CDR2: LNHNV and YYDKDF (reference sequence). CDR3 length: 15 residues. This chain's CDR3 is CATSRSGAVNQPQHF. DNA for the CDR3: TGTGCCACCAGCAGATCAGGGGCGGTCAATCAGCCCCAGCATTTT.

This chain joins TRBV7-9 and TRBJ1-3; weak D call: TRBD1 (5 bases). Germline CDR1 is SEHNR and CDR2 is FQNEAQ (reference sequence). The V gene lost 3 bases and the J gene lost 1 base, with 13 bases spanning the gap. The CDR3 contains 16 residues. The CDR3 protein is CASSLVWGESGNTIYF. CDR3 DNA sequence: TGTGCCAGCAGCTTGGTTTGGGGCGAATCTGGAAACACCATATATTTT.

CDR3 DNA: TGTGCCAGCAGTTCCCTCCGGGGGTATACGCAGTATTTT. Translating gives CASSSLRGYTQYF. V is TRBV6-5 and J is TRBJ2-3; TRBD2 might be the D (6 bases). The CDR3 length is 13 residues. Germline values: CDR1 MNHEY, CDR2 SVGAGI. V was trimmed by 4 bases and J by 7 bases, leaving 12 bases between them.

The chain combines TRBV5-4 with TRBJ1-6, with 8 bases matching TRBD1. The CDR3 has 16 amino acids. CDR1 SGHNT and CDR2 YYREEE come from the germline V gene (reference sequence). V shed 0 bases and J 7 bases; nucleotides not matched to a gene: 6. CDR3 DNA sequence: TGTGCCAGCAGCTTGGGTACAGGGGGAAGAAATTCACCCCTCCACTTT. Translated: CASSLGTGGRNSPLHF.

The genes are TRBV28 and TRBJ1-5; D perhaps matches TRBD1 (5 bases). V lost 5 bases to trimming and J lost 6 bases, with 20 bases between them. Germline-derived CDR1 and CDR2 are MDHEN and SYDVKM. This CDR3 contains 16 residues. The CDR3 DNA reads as TGTGCCAGCAGTCCCAACCTCGACAGAAGTACTCAGCCCCAGCATTTT. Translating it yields CASSPNLDRSTQPQHF. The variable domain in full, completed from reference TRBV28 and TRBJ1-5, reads DVKVTQSSRYLVKRTGEKVFLECVQDMDHENMFWYRQDPGLGLRLIYFSYDVKMKEKGDIPEGYSVSREKKERFSLILESASTNQTSMYLCASSPNLDRSTQPQHFGDGTRLSIL.

CDR3 sequence (DNA): TGTGCCTGGAAACTAGCGGGGGGGCCTCTGGCGAAGTTCTTC. It encodes CAWKLAGGPLAKFF. The chain has TRBV30 and TRBJ2-1; 13 bases agree with TRBD2. The CDR3 loop spans 14 amino acids. CDR1 is GTSNPN and CDR2 is SVGIG in the germline V gene (reference sequence). With 4 bases clipped from V and 14 bases from J, the junction kept 11 bases outside the gene matches.

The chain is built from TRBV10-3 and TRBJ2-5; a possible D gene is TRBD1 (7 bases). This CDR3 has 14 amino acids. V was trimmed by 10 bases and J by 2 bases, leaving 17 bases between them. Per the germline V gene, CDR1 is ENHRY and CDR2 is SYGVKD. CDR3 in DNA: TGTGCCACCCGACAGGGTAGCGGACAAGAGACCCAGTACTTC. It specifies CATRQGSGQETQYF.

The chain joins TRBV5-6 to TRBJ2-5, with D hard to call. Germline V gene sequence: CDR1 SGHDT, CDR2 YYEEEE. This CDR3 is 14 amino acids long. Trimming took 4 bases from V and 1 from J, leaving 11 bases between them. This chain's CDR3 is CASSHPIFQETQYF. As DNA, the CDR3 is TGTGCCAGCAGCCATCCAATATTCCAAGAGACCCAGTACTTC.

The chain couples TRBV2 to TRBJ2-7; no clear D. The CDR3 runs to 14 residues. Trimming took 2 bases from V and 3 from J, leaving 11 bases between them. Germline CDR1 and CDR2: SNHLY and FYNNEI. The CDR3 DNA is TGTGCCAGCAGTGAATGGTCAGAGAACTACGAGCAGTACTTC. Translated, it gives CASSEWSENYEQYF. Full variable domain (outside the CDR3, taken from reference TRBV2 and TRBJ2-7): EPEVTQTPSHQVTQMGQEVILRCVPISNHLYFYWYRQILGQKVEFLVSFYNNEISEKSEIFDDQFSVERPDGSNFTLKIRSTKLEDSAMYFCASSEWSENYEQYFGPGTRLTVT.

CDR3 nucleotide sequence: TGTGCCAGCAGCTTCCGGCATTTGGGGGATCGGAAGACCCAGTACTTC. Its translation: CASSFRHLGDRKTQYF. This chain connects TRBV7-2 to TRBJ2-5; D tentatively reads TRBD1 or TRBD2 (5 bases each). Trimming shortened V by 3 bases and J by 6 bases, and 20 bases separated the two germline ends. The germline V gene has CDR1 SGHTA and CDR2 FQGNSA. The CDR3 is 16 amino acids.

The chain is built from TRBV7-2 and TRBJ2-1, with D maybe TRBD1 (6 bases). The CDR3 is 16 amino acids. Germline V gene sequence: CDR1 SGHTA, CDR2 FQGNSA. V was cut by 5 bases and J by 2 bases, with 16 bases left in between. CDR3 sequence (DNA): TGTGCCAGCAGCCCAATCAGACAGGCCACCTACAATGAGCAGTTCTTC. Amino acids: CASSPIRQATYNEQFF. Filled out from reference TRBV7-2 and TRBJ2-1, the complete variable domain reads GAGVSQSPSNKVTEKGKDVELRCDPISGHTALYWYRQSLGQGLEFLIYFQGNSAPDKSGLPSDRFSAERTGGSVSTLTIQRTQQEDSAVYLCASSPIRQATYNEQFFGPGTRLTVL.